This T cell receptor beta chain is drawn from a study of blood T cell repertoires in COVID-19. Per the study methods: Scientists estimated how many nucleated cells there were by amplifying reference gene primers. Sequencing used immunoSEQ multiplex PCR; TCRdb keeps in-frame clones, though not all of them. The V and J calls and clone size were taken over from that table, and D and trimming were inferred from the DNA. The data show about 230,000 clones, with around 78% seen just once and approximately 2.6% held by the top ten. From germline, CDR1 is SGHAT and CDR2 FQNNGV. Trimming removed 3 bases at V and 0 bases at J, with 9 bases between. This CDR3 region has 15 residues.

Sample: peripheral blood. The gene calls are TRBV11-2 and TRBJ1-5, with unresolved D. The TCR was taken from a woman between 65 and 79 years old with active or convalescent COVID-19. In DNA, the CDR3 is TGTGCCAGCAGCTTGGGCAGCAATAGCAATCAGCCCCAGCATTTT. Residues: CASSLGSNSNQPQHF.